This T cell receptor beta chain was recorded in a study of shared T cell receptors in the human thymus. With 8 bases clipped from V and 0 bases from J, the junction kept 14 bases outside the gene matches. CDR1 SQVTM and CDR2 ANQGSEA come from the germline V gene. The CDR3 totals 18 residues. Generated by immunoSEQ multiplex PCR, the TCRdb table keeps only in-frame clones and is missing some. Found here are hundreds of thousands of clones, 80% to 90% of them singletons; the top ten hold roughly 0.0087%. Another study also made use of these data, one on human thymus T cells. Per that study: What appeared biased in thymic and blood repertoires was the usage of V and J genes.

The chain has TRBV29-1 and TRBJ1-3; 12 bases line up with TRBD1. The sequence came from a boy in the first two years of life with a congenital heart defect. Sequenced sample: thymocytes. The DNA of the CDR3 is TGCAGCCTCAGTTGGGGACAGGGGGCGACTCACTCTGGAAACACCATATATTTT. It encodes CSLSWGQGATHSGNTIYF. Full variable domain (rest looked up from reference TRBV29-1 and TRBJ1-3): SAVISQKPSRDICQRGTSLTIQCQVDSQVTMMFWYRQQPGQSLTLIATANQGSEATYESGFVIDKFPISRPNLTFSTLTVSNMSPEDSSIYLCSLSWGQGATHSGNTIYFGEGSWLTVV.